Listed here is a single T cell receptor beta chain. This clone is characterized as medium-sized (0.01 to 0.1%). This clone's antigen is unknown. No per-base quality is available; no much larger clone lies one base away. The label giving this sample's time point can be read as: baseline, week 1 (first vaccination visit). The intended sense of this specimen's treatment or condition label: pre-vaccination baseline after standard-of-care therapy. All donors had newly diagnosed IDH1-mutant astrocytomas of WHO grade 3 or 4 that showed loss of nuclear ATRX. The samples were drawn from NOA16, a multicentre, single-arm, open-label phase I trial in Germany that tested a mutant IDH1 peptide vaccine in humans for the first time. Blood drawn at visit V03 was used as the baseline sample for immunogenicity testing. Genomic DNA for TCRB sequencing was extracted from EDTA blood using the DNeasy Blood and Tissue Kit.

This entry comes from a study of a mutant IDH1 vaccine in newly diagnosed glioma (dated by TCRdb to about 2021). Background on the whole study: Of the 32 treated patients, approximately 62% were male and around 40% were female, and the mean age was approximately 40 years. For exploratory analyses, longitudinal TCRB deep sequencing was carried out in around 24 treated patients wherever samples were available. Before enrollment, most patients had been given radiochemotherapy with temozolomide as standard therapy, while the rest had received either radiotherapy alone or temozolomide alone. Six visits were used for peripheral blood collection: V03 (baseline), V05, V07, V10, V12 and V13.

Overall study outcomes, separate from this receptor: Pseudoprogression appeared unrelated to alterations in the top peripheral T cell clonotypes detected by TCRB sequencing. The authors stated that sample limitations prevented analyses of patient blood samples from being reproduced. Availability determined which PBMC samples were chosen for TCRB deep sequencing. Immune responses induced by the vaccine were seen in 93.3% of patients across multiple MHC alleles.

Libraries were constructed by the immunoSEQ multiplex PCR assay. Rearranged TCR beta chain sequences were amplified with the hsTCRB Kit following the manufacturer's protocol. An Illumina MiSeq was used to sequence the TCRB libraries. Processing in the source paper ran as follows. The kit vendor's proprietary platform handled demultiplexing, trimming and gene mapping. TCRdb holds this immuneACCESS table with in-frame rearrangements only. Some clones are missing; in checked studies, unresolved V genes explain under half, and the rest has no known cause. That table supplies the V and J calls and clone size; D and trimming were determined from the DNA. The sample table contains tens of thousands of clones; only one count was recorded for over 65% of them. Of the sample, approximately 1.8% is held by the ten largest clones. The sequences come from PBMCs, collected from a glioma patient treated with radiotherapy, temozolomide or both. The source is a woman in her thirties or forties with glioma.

CDR3 sequence: CAISDRRQGKVNTIYF. The DNA sequence reads TGTGCCATCAGTGACCGTCGACAGGGGAAGGTCAACACCATATATTTT. The chain employs TRBV10-3 and TRBJ1-3, with TRBD1 matching 8 junction bases. CDR1 and CDR2, per the germline V gene, are ENHRY and SYGVKD. V ends up 3 bases short and J 7 bases short, with an unmatched junction base count of 11. Spanning cysteine to phenylalanine, the CDR3 consists of 16 amino acids. Only CDR3 DNA remains: 48 bases, in frame from the first base.